This T cell receptor (beta chain) is from a study of T cell repertoires in cytomegalovirus infection. Study-wide points: Totalled public TCR beta family frequency picked out people who carried CMV plus the relevant HLA.

The CDR3 sequence is 17 residues long. CDR1 and CDR2 (germline): LGHNA, YSLEER. V dropped 0 bases and J dropped 1; count of bases not matched to a gene: 5. As to this clonotype: No antigen is known for it.

Each CDR3 protein is one row after TCRdb ran MiXCR on the reads. The table records hundreds of thousands of distinct CDR3 sequences, 30% to 40% of them present only once. This receptor was obtained from a human donor in good health (CMV status not recorded). Some clones in this sample may be carry-over from other donors' samples. Sequenced here: cultured PBMCs, sampled from culture after CMV antigen stimulation. The chain uses TRBV4-3 and TRBJ2-1, with 8 positions matching TRBD2. CDR3 residues: CASSQEASGSSYNEQFF. The CDR3 DNA follows: TGCGCCAGCAGCCAAGAAGCGAGCGGGAGTTCCTACAATGAGCAGTTCTTC.